The present T cell receptor beta chain was sequenced within a study of T cell responses to AZD1222 COVID-19 vaccine. The study's findings and limits: Repertoire sampling was restricted to post-peak T cell response timepoints.

Repertoires were generated with immunoSEQ multiplex PCR, while TCRdb's copy carries only in-frame clones and drops some. The sample gives approximately 140,000 clones, around 90% of which show up once; around 2.9% is in the top ten. The CDR3 covers 16 residues. The germline V gene has CDR1 SGHNT and CDR2 YYREEE (reference sequence). The V and J ends lost 3 bases and 2 bases, in that order; junction bases with no gene match: 8. As for this clone: The antigen remains undetermined.

The receptor was isolated from an adult who received the AZD1222 COVID-19 vaccine. The material was peripheral blood, obtained 28 days after the second AZD1222 dose. The V call is TRBV5-4, the J call TRBJ1-2; 9 bases align to TRBD1. CDR3 region: CASSYPGTGLNYGYTF. CDR3 nucleotides: TGTGCCAGCAGCTACCCCGGGACAGGGCTCAACTATGGCTACACCTTC.